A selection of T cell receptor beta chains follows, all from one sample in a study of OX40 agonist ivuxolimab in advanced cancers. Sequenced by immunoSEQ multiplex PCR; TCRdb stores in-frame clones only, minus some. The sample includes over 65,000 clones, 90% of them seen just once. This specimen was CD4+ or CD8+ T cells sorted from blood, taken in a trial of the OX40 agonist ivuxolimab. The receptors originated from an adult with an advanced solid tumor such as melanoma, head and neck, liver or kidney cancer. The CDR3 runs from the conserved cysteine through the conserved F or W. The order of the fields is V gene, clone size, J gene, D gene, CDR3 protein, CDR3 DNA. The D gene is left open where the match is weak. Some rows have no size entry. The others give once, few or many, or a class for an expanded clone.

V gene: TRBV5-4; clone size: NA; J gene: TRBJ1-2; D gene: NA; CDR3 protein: CASSPEPLSTYGYTF; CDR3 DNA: TGTGCCAGCAGCCCTGAACCGTTGAGTACCTATGGCTACACCTTC
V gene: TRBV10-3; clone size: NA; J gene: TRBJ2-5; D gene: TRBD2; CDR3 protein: CAISESRFRSGTGSGETQYF; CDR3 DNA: TGTGCCATCAGTGAGTCGCGGTTTCGGAGCGGGACGGGATCGGGAGAGACCCAGTACTTC
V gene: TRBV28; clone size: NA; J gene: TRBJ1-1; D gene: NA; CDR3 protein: CASTDTLSPEAFF; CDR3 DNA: TGTGCCAGCACCGACACCTTATCCCCTGAAGCTTTCTTT
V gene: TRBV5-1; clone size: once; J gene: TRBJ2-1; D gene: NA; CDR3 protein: CASKGRATGDNEQFF; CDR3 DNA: TGCGCCAGCAAAGGTAGGGCCACGGGGGACAATGAGCAGTTCTTC
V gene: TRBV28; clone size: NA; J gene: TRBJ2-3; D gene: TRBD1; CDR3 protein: CASVGTDTSTDTQYF; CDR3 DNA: TGTGCCAGCGTTGGGACAGACACTAGCACAGATACGCAGTATTTT
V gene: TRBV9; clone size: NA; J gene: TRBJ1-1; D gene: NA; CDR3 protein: CASSVAGSNEAFF; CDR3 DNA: TGTGCCAGCAGCGTAGCAGGTTCGAATGAAGCTTTCTTT
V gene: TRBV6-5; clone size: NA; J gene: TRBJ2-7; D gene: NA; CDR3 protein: CASSYSTALTYEQYF; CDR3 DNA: TGTGCCAGCAGTTACTCGACAGCTTTGACCTACGAGCAGTACTTC
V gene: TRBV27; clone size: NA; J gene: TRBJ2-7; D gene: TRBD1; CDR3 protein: CASMKHRDRSSYEQYF; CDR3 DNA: TGTGCCAGCATGAAACACCGGGACAGGAGCTCCTACGAGCAGTACTTC
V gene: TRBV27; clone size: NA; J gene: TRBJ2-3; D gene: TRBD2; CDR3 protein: CASSLLAGAGTDTQYF; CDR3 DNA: TGTGCCAGCAGTTTGCTAGCGGGAGCTGGGACAGATACGCAGTATTTT
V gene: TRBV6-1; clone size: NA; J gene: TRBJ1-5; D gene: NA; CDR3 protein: CASSDVQPQHF; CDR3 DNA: TGTGCCAGCAGTGATGTACAGCCCCAGCATTTT
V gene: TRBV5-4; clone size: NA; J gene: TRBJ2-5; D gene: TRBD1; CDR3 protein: CASQTGDETQYF; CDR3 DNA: TGTGCCTCTCAAACAGGGGACGAGACCCAGTACTTC
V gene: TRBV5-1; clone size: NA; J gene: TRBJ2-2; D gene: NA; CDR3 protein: CASSIGGTNTGELFF; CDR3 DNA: TGCGCCAGCAGCATTGGCGGTACGAACACCGGGGAGCTGTTTTTT
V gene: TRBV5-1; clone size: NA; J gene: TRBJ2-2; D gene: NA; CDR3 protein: CASSTGTSGELFF; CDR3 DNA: TGCGCCAGCAGCACGGGGACATCCGGGGAGCTGTTTTTT
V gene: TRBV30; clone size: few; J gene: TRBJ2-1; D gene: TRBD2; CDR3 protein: CAWSGGLGGYNEQFF; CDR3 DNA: TGTGCCTGGAGCGGGGGACTAGGGGGCTACAATGAGCAGTTCTTC
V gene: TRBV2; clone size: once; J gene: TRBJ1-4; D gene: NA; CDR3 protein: CASSLPGLNNEKLFF; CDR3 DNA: TGTGCCAGCAGTCTACCGGGACTGAATAATGAAAAACTGTTTTTT
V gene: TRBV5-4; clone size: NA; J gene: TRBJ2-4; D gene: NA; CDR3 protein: CASSSQGGAKNIQYF; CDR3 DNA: TGTGCCAGCAGCTCACAGGGAGGCGCCAAAAACATTCAGTACTTC
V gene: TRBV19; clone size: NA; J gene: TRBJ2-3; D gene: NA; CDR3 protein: CASSALDQDTQYF; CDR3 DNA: TGTGCCAGTAGCGCGTTAGACCAAGATACGCAGTATTTT
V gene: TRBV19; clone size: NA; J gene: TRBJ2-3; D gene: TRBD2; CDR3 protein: CASREAGVTDTQYF; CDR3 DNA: TGTGCCAGTAGGGAGGCGGGAGTGACGGATACGCAGTATTTT
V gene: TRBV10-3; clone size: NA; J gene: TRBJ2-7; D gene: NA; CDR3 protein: CAISESRDPYEQYF; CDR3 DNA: TGTGCCATCAGTGAAAGTAGGGATCCCTACGAGCAGTACTTC
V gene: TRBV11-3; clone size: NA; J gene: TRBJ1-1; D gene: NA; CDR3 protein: CASTPRIGEAFF; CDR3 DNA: TGTGCCAGCACTCCCCGAATCGGTGAAGCTTTCTTT
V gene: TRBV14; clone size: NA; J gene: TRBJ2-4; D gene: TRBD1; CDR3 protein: CASPGGQVISTSQNIQYF; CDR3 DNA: TGTGCCAGCCCTGGCGGACAGGTGATCTCGACAAGCCAAAACATTCAGTACTTC
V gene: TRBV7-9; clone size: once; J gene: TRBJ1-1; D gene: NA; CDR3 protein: CASSLPPENTEAFF; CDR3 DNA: TGTGCCAGCAGCCTGCCCCCAGAGAACACTGAAGCTTTCTTT
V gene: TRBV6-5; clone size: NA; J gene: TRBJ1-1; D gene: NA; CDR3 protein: CASSLHQNTEAFF; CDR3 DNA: TGTGCCAGCAGCCTTCATCAGAACACTGAAGCTTTCTTT
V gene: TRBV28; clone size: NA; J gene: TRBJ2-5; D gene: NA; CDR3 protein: CASSSLGPQGETQYF; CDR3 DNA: TGTGCCAGCAGTTCTTTGGGTCCCCAGGGAGAGACCCAGTACTTC
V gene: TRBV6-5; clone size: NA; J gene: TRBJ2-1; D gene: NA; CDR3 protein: CASSYSRNNEQFF; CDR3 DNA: TGTGCCAGCAGTTACTCGAGGAACAATGAGCAGTTCTTC
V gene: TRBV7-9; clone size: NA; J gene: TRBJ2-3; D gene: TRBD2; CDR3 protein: CASSLALGLAASTDTQYF; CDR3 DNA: TGTGCCAGCAGCTTAGCGCTTGGACTAGCGGCTAGCACAGATACGCAGTATTTT
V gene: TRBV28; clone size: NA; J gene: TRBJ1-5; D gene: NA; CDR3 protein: CASSLVGFGNQPQHF; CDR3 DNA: TGTGCCAGCAGTTTAGTGGGGTTTGGCAATCAGCCCCAGCATTTT
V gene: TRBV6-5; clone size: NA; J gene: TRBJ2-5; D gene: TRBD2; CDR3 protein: CASSSWGGKETQYF; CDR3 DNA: TGTGCCAGCAGTTCTTGGGGGGGGAAGGAGACCCAGTACTTC
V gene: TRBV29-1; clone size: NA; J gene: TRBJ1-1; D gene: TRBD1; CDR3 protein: CSVGKGARDTEAFF; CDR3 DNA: TGCAGCGTTGGGAAGGGGGCGAGAGACACTGAAGCTTTCTTT
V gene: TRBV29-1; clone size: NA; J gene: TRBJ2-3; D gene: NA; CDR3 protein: CSVAGGTDTQYF; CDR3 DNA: TGCAGCGTTGCAGGGGGCACAGATACGCAGTATTTT
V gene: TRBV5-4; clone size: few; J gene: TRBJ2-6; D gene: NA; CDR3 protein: CASSSRGVGAGANVLTF; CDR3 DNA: TGTGCCAGCAGCTCTCGGGGCGTGGGGGCTGGGGCCAACGTCCTGACTTTC
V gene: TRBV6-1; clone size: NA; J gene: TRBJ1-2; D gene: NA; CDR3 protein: CASSIWNYGYTF; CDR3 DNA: TGTGCCAGCAGTATATGGAACTATGGCTACACCTTC
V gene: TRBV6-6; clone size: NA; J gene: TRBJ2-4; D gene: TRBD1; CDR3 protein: CASSYSTGWGIQYF; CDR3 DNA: TGTGCCAGCAGTTACTCGACAGGGTGGGGCATTCAGTACTTC
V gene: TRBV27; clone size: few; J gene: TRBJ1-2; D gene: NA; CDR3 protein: CASRASGERGYTF; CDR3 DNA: TGTGCCAGCAGGGCCTCAGGGGAAAGGGGCTACACCTTC
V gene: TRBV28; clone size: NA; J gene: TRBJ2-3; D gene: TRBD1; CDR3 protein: CASRRQGIGDTQYF; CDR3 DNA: TGTGCCAGCAGGCGACAGGGTATTGGGGATACGCAGTATTTT
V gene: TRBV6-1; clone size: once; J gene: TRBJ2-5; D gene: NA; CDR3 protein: CASSGTGRWETQYF; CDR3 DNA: TGTGCCAGCAGTGGTACAGGGCGATGGGAGACCCAGTACTTC
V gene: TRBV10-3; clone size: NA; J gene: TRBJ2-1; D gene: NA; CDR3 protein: CAISEGTGAGFF; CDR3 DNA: TGTGCCATCAGTGAGGGGACTGGGGCTGGGTTCTTC
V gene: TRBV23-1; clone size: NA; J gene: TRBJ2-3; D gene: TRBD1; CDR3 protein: CASSQMGMTGGVEDTQYF; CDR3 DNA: TGCGCCAGCAGTCAAATGGGGATGACAGGGGGAGTCGAAGATACGCAGTATTTT
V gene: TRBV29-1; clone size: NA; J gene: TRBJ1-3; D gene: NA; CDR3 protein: CSVLGADSGNTIYF; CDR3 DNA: TGCAGCGTTCTGGGGGCAGATTCCGGAAACACCATATATTTT
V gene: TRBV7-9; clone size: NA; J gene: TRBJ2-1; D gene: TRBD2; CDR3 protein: CASSLRAGGGRAGDEQFF; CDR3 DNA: TGTGCCAGCAGCCTAAGAGCCGGCGGCGGGAGGGCCGGGGATGAGCAGTTCTTC
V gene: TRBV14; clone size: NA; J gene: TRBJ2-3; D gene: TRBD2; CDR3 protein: CASSPSGALTDTQYF; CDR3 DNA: TGTGCCAGCAGTCCGAGCGGGGCTCTCACAGATACGCAGTATTTT
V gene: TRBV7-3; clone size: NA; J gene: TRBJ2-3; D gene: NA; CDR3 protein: CASSSTRVFSTDTQYF; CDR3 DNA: TGTGCCAGCAGCTCAACTAGGGTGTTTAGCACAGATACGCAGTATTTT